Each of the 31 T cell receptor beta chains below was sequenced from the same sample in a study of cytomegalovirus exposure and HLA in healthy donors. With 60 Vbeta and 13 Jbeta primers, the PCR was carried out. This table comes from immunoSEQ multiplex PCR, and its TCRdb copy is limited to in-frame clones, with some not included. The sample holds about 120,000 clones, about four fifths seen once. Input material: PBMCs. These receptors were taken from a woman under 30 in good health and CMV-seronegative.

This chain connects TRBV7-2 to TRBJ2-1; 9 bases fit TRBD2. The junction had 4 bases not matched to a gene; V was cut back by 5 bases and J by 2 bases. The germline gives CDR1 SGHTA, CDR2 FQGNSA. This CDR3 is built from 15 residues. For the CDR3, the DNA is TGTGCCAGCAGCCTTACTAGCGGGCCCTACAATGAGCAGTTCTTC. Amino acids: CASSLTSGPYNEQFF.

The chain couples TRBV7-9 to TRBJ1-1; D unclear. The germline CDR1 and CDR2 sequences are SEHNR and FQNEAQ (reference sequence). The CDR3 sequence is 16 residues long. The V and J ends lost 9 bases and 2 bases respectively, with 22 bases between them. The CDR3 sequence: CASGRGMGDFNTEAFF. The CDR3 DNA sequence: TGTGCCAGTGGACGAGGAATGGGAGATTTTAACACTGAAGCTTTCTTT.

The chain is built from TRBV19 and TRBJ1-1, with no clear D. Germline V lookup: CDR1 LNHDA, CDR2 SQIVND (reference sequence). The CDR3 has 13 amino acids. The V end lost 3 bases, the J end lost 1 base, and 6 bases lay between the germline ends. CDR3: CASSISGNTEAFF. The CDR3 DNA reads as TGTGCCAGTAGTATCTCGGGGAACACTGAAGCTTTCTTT.

V usage is TRBV19 and J usage is TRBJ2-7; tentative D call: TRBD1 (5 bases). V shed 5 bases and J shed 6 bases, with 14 bases lying between them. Germline V CDR1 and CDR2: LNHDA, SQIVND (reference sequence). The CDR3 runs to 13 residues. The CDR3 loop reads CASSSVQGGEQYF. The CDR3, as DNA: TGTGCCAGTAGTTCAGTTCAGGGTGGCGAGCAGTACTTC.

The chain's CDR3 is CASSLRGTGNYEQYF. The CDR3 DNA is TGCGCCAGCAGCCTAAGGGGGACAGGGAACTACGAGCAGTACTTC. The chain links TRBV5-1 to TRBJ2-7; 9 bases line up with TRBD1. V shed 4 bases and J 3 bases; nucleotides not matched to a gene: 8. The CDR3 has 15 residues. Germline V gene lookup returns CDR1 SGHRS and CDR2 YFSETQ.

The chain is built from TRBV6-1 and TRBJ1-5; TRBD1 agrees at 9 bases. V shed 4 bases and J 2 bases; nucleotides not matched to a gene: 6. The CDR3 is 16 amino acids. Germline values: CDR1 MNHNS, CDR2 SASEGT. The CDR3 reads CASSVQGAVGNQPQHF. The CDR3 DNA reads TGTGCCAGCAGTGTACAGGGGGCTGTAGGCAATCAGCCCCAGCATTTT.

V is TRBV27 and J is TRBJ2-1; D remains ambiguous. The CDR3 totals 12 residues. In germline, CDR1 is MNHEY, CDR2 SMNVEV (reference sequence). V was pared by 6 bases and J by 5 bases, with 8 bases between. CDR3 nucleotides: TGTGCCAGCAGGACAATAAACAATGAGCAGTTCTTC. It codes for CASRTINNEQFF.

The rearrangement joins TRBV5-4 to TRBJ1-2; D not resolved. From germline, CDR1 is SGHNT and CDR2 YYREEE (reference sequence). The germline V and J ends were trimmed by 3 bases and 4 bases, with 10 bases remaining between them. The CDR3 is 13 amino acids. The CDR3 protein is CASSSRGGYGYTF. CDR3 DNA sequence: TGTGCCAGCAGCTCGCGAGGCGGCTATGGCTACACCTTC. Filled out from reference TRBV5-4 and TRBJ1-2, the complete variable domain reads ETGVTQSPTHLIKTRGQQVTLRCSSQSGHNTVSWYQQALGQGPQFIFQYYREEENGRGNFPPRFSGLQFPNYSSELNVNALELDDSALYLCASSSRGGYGYTFGSGTRLTVV.

In its sample, this clone was seen a few times. The chain joins TRBV28 to TRBJ2-7; 7 bases match TRBD1. Germline CDR1 MDHEN, CDR2 SYDVKM. The J segment lost 3 bases and the V segment lost 4 bases, leaving 9 bases of the junction unmatched. The CDR3 spans 15 residues. The CDR3 sequence: CASSSLGQFHYEQYF. The CDR3 nucleotides are TGTGCCAGCAGTTCTTTGGGACAGTTCCACTACGAGCAGTACTTC.

The CDR3: CASRRDWIANTGELFF. CDR3 nucleotide sequence: TGTGCCAGTAGACGGGACTGGATCGCGAACACCGGGGAGCTGTTTTTT. V gene TRBV19 combines with J gene TRBJ2-2; weak D call: TRBD2 (6 bases). V lost 6 bases to trimming and J lost 0 bases, with 14 bases between them. Germline loops: CDR1 LNHDA, CDR2 SQIVND (reference sequence). There are 16 residues in the CDR3.

The V gene is TRBV19, the J gene TRBJ2-7; D gene unclear. V was shortened by 5 bases and J by 0 bases, with 8 bases between the two germline ends. CDR3 length: 13 residues. Germline V lookup: CDR1 LNHDA, CDR2 SQIVND (reference sequence). CDR3 in amino acids: CASSPVYSYEQYF. CDR3 nucleotides: TGTGCCAGTAGTCCGGTATACTCCTACGAGCAGTACTTC. Drawing the rest from reference TRBV19 and TRBJ2-7, the complete variable domain is DGGITQSPKYLFRKEGQNVTLSCEQNLNHDAMYWYRQDPGQGLRLIYYSQIVNDFQKGDIAEGYSVSREKKESFPLTVTSAQKNPTAFYLCASSPVYSYEQYFGPGTRLTVT.

The J gene is TRBJ1-1, the V gene TRBV5-6, with 9 bases aligning to TRBD1. The V gene end was trimmed by 4 bases and the J gene end by 3 bases; junction bases not matched to a gene: 7. In germline, CDR1 is SGHDT, CDR2 YYEEEE. The CDR3 spans 15 residues. In nucleotides, the CDR3 is TGTGCCAGCAGCCGATCGGGGACAGGGTACACTGAAGCTTTCTTT. Its translation: CASSRSGTGYTEAFF.

The J gene is TRBJ1-1, the V gene TRBV6-1; D gene unclear. CDR3 length: 15 residues. The V end was cut by 2 bases, the J end by 0 bases, with 10 bases between. Germline V lookup: CDR1 MNHNS, CDR2 SASEGT. CDR3 nucleotides: TGTGCCAGCAGTGAATTGCGCCTCGTGAACACTGAAGCTTTCTTT. Encoded protein: CASSELRLVNTEAFF.

This sequence joins TRBV5-1 and TRBJ1-3; a possible D gene is TRBD1 (5 bases). This CDR3 is 16 amino acids long. V dropped 0 bases and J dropped 1 base, with 11 bases sitting between them. CDR1 SGHRS and CDR2 YFSETQ come from the germline V gene. DNA for the CDR3: TGCGCCAGCAGCTTGGGACTGGGGACTTCTGGAAACACCATATATTTT. This gives the protein CASSLGLGTSGNTIYF.

The gene calls are TRBV5-6 and TRBJ1-5, with D possibly matching TRBD1 (6 bases). Germline assignment: CDR1 SGHDT and CDR2 YYEEEE. Trimming took off 7 bases at V and 4 bases at J, with 15 bases between the two ends. The CDR3 runs to 14 residues. The CDR3 nucleotides are TGTGCCAGCCCCTCTGGGGGCGGAAATCAGCCCCAGCATTTT. This translates into CASPSGGGNQPQHF.

The J gene is TRBJ1-1, the V gene TRBV30; tentative D call: TRBD1 (5 bases). V lost 0 bases and J lost 1, with 6 bases in between. This CDR3 has 13 residues. Germline CDR1 and CDR2: GTSNPN and SVGIG (reference sequence). In DNA form, the CDR3 reads TGTGCCTGGAGTGTAGGACAGAACACTGAAGCTTTCTTT. Amino acids: CAWSVGQNTEAFF.

The chain is built from TRBV27 and TRBJ2-2; possibly TRBD2 for D (5 bases). The CDR3 has 15 residues. V shed 4 bases and J shed 2 bases, with 11 bases lying between them. Germline V gives CDR1 MNHEY, CDR2 SMNVEV (reference sequence). The CDR3 sequence: CASSWSLGNTGELFF. In DNA form, the CDR3 reads TGTGCCAGCAGTTGGTCACTAGGTAACACCGGGGAGCTGTTTTTT.

This clone has just a few counts. V usage is TRBV6-1 and J usage is TRBJ1-2; 8 nucleotides line up with TRBD1. Per the germline V gene, CDR1 is MNHNS and CDR2 is SASEGT. This CDR3 is 16 amino acids long. Trimming took 2 bases from V and 4 from J; bases not matched to a gene: 9. The CDR3 DNA is TGTGCCAGCAGTGAATTACCGGACAGGGATGCCTATGGCTACACCTTC. It specifies CASSELPDRDAYGYTF.

The rearrangement uses TRBV7-2 and TRBJ2-1; 9 nucleotides align to TRBD2. The CDR3 is 14 amino acids. V shed 1 base and J 9 bases; nucleotides not matched to a gene: 4. Germline assignment: CDR1 SGHTA and CDR2 FQGNSA. The CDR3 DNA reads as TGTGCCAGCAGCTTAGGCCGACTAGCGGTTGAGCAGTTCTTC. This codes for CASSLGRLAVEQFF.

This chain joins TRBV30 and TRBJ1-5; D gene uncertain. Deletions cut 2 bases from V and 1 base from J, with 6 bases between. The length of the CDR3 is 13 residues. The germline V gene has CDR1 GTSNPN and CDR2 SVGIG (reference sequence). The CDR3: CAWSTDSNQPQHF. The DNA of the CDR3 is TGTGCCTGGAGTACAGACAGCAATCAGCCCCAGCATTTT.

V gene TRBV28 combines with J gene TRBJ1-4, with D unclear. Deletions cut 8 bases from V and 0 bases from J, with 13 bases between. The CDR3 contains 15 residues. Germline assignment: CDR1 MDHEN and CDR2 SYDVKM. The DNA of the CDR3 is TGTGCCAGCGGCGGGGTCCGGACAACTAATGAAAAACTGTTTTTT. Translating it yields CASGGVRTTNEKLFF.

The V gene is TRBV5-4, the J gene TRBJ1-6; D call uncertain. CDR1 SGHNT and CDR2 YYREEE come from the germline V gene (reference sequence). V lost 3 bases, J lost 6 bases, and 16 bases lay in between. This CDR3 is 16 amino acids long. The CDR3 nucleotides read TGTGCCAGCAGCTCCCTCTCGGGAATGGGTAATTCACCCCTCCACTTT. Amino acids: CASSSLSGMGNSPLHF.

The rearrangement joins TRBV5-1 to TRBJ2-2; D possibly corresponds to TRBD2 (6 bases). Germline CDR1 is SGHRS and CDR2 is YFSETQ. V dropped 4 bases and J dropped 1 base, with 11 bases sitting between them. This CDR3 region has 15 residues. The CDR3: CASSPQAGNTGELFF. CDR3 DNA: TGCGCCAGCAGCCCCCAAGCGGGGAACACCGGGGAGCTGTTTTTT.

In DNA form, the CDR3 reads TGTGCCAGCAGCTCAGGACAGGGTAACTATGGCTACACCTTC. Its protein product is CASSSGQGNYGYTF. The rearrangement joins TRBV7-3 to TRBJ1-2; 8 nucleotides match TRBD1. Trimming cost V 4 bases and J 1 base; bases outside gene matches: 2. CDR3 length: 14 residues. Per the germline V gene, CDR1 is SGHTA and CDR2 is FQGTGA.

The chain employs TRBV7-9 and TRBJ1-1; a weak D match, TRBD1 (6 bases). Trimming cost V 3 bases and J 3 bases, with 14 bases left between them. This CDR3 is built from 15 residues. Germline lookup yields CDR1 SEHNR and CDR2 FQNEAQ (reference sequence). CDR3 DNA sequence: TGTGCCAGCAGCTTCCCCCAGGGGCGGTACACTGAAGCTTTCTTT. Translating it yields CASSFPQGRYTEAFF.

V is TRBV21-1 and J is TRBJ1-2; no DNA check was done on the table's D call, TRBD1. TRBV21-1 is assigned pseudogene status. The CDR3 sequence is 15 residues long. The CDR3 loop reads CASSKGAAGSKGYTF. The DNA of the CDR3 is TGTGCCAGCAGCAAAGGGGCAGCTGGAAGTAAAGGCTACACCTTC.

The chain carries TRBV11-1 and TRBJ1-1; maybe TRBD1 (6 bases). CDR1 SGHAT and CDR2 FQDESV come from the germline V gene (reference sequence). This CDR3 is built from 15 residues. The V gene lost 5 bases and the J gene lost 0 bases, with 13 bases spanning the gap. CDR3 in DNA: TGTGCCAGCAGCCCCCCAGGGGCCATGAACACTGAAGCTTTCTTT. It yields the protein CASSPPGAMNTEAFF. Full variable domain (rest looked up from reference TRBV11-1 and TRBJ1-1): EAEVAQSPRYKITEKSQAVAFWCDPISGHATLYWYRQILGQGPELLVQFQDESVVDDSQLPKDRFSAERLKGVDSTLKIQPAELGDSAMYLCASSPPGAMNTEAFFGQGTRLTVV.

This chain connects TRBV11-2 to TRBJ2-7; perhaps TRBD1 as D (5 bases). Germline V gene data show CDR1 as SGHAT and CDR2 as FQNNGV. There are 14 residues in the CDR3. The V end lost 2 bases, the J end lost 2 bases, and 10 bases lay between the germline ends. Here the CDR3 reads CASSLNRLTYEQYF. CDR3 in DNA: TGTGCCAGCAGCTTAAACAGGTTGACCTACGAGCAGTACTTC.

The chain recombines TRBV19 with TRBJ1-1; D ambiguous. Looked up from germline, CDR1 is LNHDA and CDR2 is SQIVND (reference sequence). The CDR3 runs 15 residues. Trimming pared 5 bases from V and 1 base from J, leaving 14 bases between. The CDR3: CASSFRSNPNTEAFF. As DNA, the CDR3 is TGTGCCAGTAGTTTCCGGTCGAACCCGAACACTGAAGCTTTCTTT.

The CDR3 sequence is CASSTIGQVNNEQFF. The CDR3 nucleotides read TGTGCCAGCAGTACGATCGGACAGGTGAACAATGAGCAGTTCTTC. J is TRBJ2-1 and V is TRBV2; 7 nucleotides agree with TRBD1. The germline V gene encodes CDR1 SNHLY and CDR2 FYNNEI. The length of the CDR3 is 15 residues. The ends lost 5 bases at V and 5 bases at J; junction bases unmatched: 9.

In its sample, this clone was seen once. This chain links TRBV6-1 with TRBJ2-1; a possible D gene is TRBD2 (6 bases). The V and J ends lost 2 bases and 9 bases respectively, with 14 bases between them. CDR3 length: 14 residues. Per germline, CDR1 MNHNS and CDR2 SASEGT. The CDR3 reads CASSEWPGVVEQFF. For the CDR3, the DNA is TGTGCCAGCAGTGAATGGCCGGGGGTAGTTGAGCAGTTCTTC.